The rows below give T cell receptor beta chains drawn from one sample of a study of cytomegalovirus exposure and HLA in healthy donors. The table came from immunoSEQ multiplex PCR; TCRdb's copy has only in-frame clones and leaves some out. The repertoire includes 150,000 to 200,000 clones, 70% to 80% of them detected once, and 0.9% to 1.1% sits in the top ten. The sample comprised PBMCs. The receptors here all came from a woman between 35 and 50 years old in good health and CMV-seronegative. Both conserved end residues are part of each CDR3. A D gene is named only where the DNA matches it firmly. Size is omitted from some rows. Given values are once, few, many or a class for expanded clones.

TRBV19	TRBJ1-5	-	TRBD1	CASSILRGQGNQPQHF	TGTGCCAGTAGTATCTTAAGGGGACAGGGCAATCAGCCCCAGCATTTT
TRBV19	TRBJ2-1	-	TRBD2	CASSPLAGDLNEQFF	TGTGCCAGTTCGCCGCTAGCGGGAGATCTTAATGAGCAGTTCTTC
TRBV11-3	TRBJ1-1	-	-	CASSLGLGGLDTEAFF	TGTGCCAGCAGCTTAGGTTTGGGAGGGTTGGACACTGAAGCTTTCTTT
TRBV9	TRBJ2-3	-	TRBD2	CASSSRPGLAGGLGDTQYF	TGTGCCAGCAGCTCGCGACCGGGACTAGCGGGAGGGCTCGGAGATACGCAGTATTTT
TRBV5-1	TRBJ1-2	-	TRBD1	CASSRTGDGYTF	TGCGCCAGCAGCCGGACAGGGGATGGCTACACCTTC
TRBV18	TRBJ2-2	-	TRBD1	CASSPLGTVNTGELFF	TGTGCCAGCTCACCATTGGGGACAGTTAACACCGGGGAGCTGTTTTTT
TRBV2	TRBJ1-5	-	TRBD1	CASSDPGQGNNQPQHF	TGTGCCAGCAGTGATCCGGGACAGGGCAACAATCAGCCCCAGCATTTT
TRBV11-2	TRBJ2-7	-	TRBD2	CASGEGRSEQYF	TGTGCCAGCGGGGAGGGAAGATCCGAGCAGTACTTC
TRBV5-6	TRBJ2-2	few	TRBD2	CASSLLAGDGTGELFF	TGTGCCAGCAGCTTGCTCGCGGGAGATGGGACCGGGGAGCTGTTTTTT
TRBV12-2	TRBJ1-2	-	-	CASRLLGREGYTF	TGTGCAAGTCGCTTATTGGGGCGGGAGGGCTACACCTTC
TRBV27	TRBJ1-1	-	-	CASSLLPNTEAFF	TGTGCCAGCAGTCTACTTCCTAACACTGAAGCTTTCTTT
TRBV28	TRBJ1-2	few	TRBD1	CASSLGTDYGYTF	TGTGCCAGCAGTCTCGGGACAGACTATGGCTACACCTTC
TRBV6-1	TRBJ1-1	few	-	CASSFNGEAFF	TGTGCCAGCAGTTTCAATGGTGAGGCTTTCTTT
TRBV7-9	TRBJ1-5	-	TRBD1	CASSPQGGGNQPQHF	TGTGCCAGCAGCCCCCAGGGGGGCGGCAATCAGCCCCAGCATTTT
TRBV6-5	TRBJ1-4	-	-	CASRTGGFQEKLFF	TGTGCCAGCAGGACTGGGGGGTTTCAGGAAAAACTGTTTTTT
TRBV30	TRBJ1-2	-	TRBD1	CAWSVTGDSYGYTF	TGTGCCTGGAGTGTTACAGGGGACTCCTATGGCTACACCTTC
TRBV10-3	TRBJ1-1	-	-	CAISESTGLNTEAFF	TGTGCCATCAGTGAGTCTACTGGGCTGAACACTGAAGCTTTCTTT
TRBV30	TRBJ1-1	few	-	CAWSEIQGIF	TGTGCCTGGAGCGAAATACAGGGAATCTTT
TRBV7-2	TRBJ2-7	-	-	CASSLGPAASSYEQYF	TGTGCCAGCAGCTTAGGGCCAGCTGCTAGCTCCTACGAGCAGTACTTC
TRBV27	TRBJ1-1	-	TRBD1	CASRNRGMSTEAFF	TGTGCCAGCAGAAACAGGGGGATGAGCACTGAAGCTTTCTTT
TRBV6-1	TRBJ1-5	once	-	CASATGFLTNQPQHF	TGTGCCAGCGCAACAGGGTTCCTCACCAATCAGCCCCAGCATTTT
TRBV10-3	TRBJ2-1	-	-	CAISLDSANEQFF	TGTGCCATCAGTCTTGACAGCGCTAATGAGCAGTTCTTC
TRBV19	TRBJ2-3	-	TRBD2	CASTSGFTDTQYF	TGTGCCAGTACTAGCGGTTTCACAGATACGCAGTATTTT
TRBV27	TRBJ1-2	-	TRBD1	CASSPGQAYGYTF	TGTGCCAGCAGTCCAGGACAGGCTTATGGCTACACCTTC
TRBV6-1	TRBJ2-2	-	-	CASSEYRQRISGELFF	TGTGCCAGCAGTGAATATAGGCAGAGGATCTCCGGGGAGCTGTTTTTT
TRBV28	TRBJ2-3	once	TRBD1	CASTLGTDTSTDTQYF	TGTGCCAGCACCCTTGGGACAGATACTAGCACAGATACGCAGTATTTT
TRBV5-1	TRBJ2-5	-	TRBD2	CASSLGASGRGRQETQYF	TGCGCCAGCAGCTTGGGCGCTAGCGGGAGGGGGAGACAAGAGACCCAGTACTTC
TRBV7-9	TRBJ2-7	few	-	CASSGLRGYEQYF	TGTGCCAGCAGCGGGCTCCGGGGTTACGAGCAGTACTTC
TRBV9	TRBJ2-2	-	TRBD2	CASSPHLGGSGSPGELFF	TGTGCCAGCAGCCCCCACCTGGGGGGTAGCGGGAGTCCCGGGGAGCTGTTTTTT
TRBV27	TRBJ2-7	-	TRBD2	CAKPGLASYEQYF	TGTGCCAAACCGGGACTAGCGTCCTACGAGCAGTACTTC
TRBV29-1	TRBJ1-2	-	TRBD1	CSAGTGSYGYTF	TGCAGCGCTGGGACAGGGAGCTATGGCTACACCTTC